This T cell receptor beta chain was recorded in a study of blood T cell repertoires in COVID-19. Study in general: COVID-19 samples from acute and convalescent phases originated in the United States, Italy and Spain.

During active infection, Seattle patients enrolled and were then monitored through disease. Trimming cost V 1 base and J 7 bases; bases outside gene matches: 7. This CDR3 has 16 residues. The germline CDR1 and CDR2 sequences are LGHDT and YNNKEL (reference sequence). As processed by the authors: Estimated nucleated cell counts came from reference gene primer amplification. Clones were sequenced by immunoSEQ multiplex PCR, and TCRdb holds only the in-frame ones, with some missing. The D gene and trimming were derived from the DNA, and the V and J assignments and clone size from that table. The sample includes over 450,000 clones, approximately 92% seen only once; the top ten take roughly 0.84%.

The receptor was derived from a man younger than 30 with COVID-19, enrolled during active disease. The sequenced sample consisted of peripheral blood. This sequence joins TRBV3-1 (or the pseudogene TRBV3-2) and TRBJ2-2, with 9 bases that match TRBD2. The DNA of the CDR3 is TGTGCCAGCAGCCAAGGCGGCGGGGGGGCCGGCGGGGAGCTGTTTTTT. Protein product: CASSQGGGGAGGELFF.